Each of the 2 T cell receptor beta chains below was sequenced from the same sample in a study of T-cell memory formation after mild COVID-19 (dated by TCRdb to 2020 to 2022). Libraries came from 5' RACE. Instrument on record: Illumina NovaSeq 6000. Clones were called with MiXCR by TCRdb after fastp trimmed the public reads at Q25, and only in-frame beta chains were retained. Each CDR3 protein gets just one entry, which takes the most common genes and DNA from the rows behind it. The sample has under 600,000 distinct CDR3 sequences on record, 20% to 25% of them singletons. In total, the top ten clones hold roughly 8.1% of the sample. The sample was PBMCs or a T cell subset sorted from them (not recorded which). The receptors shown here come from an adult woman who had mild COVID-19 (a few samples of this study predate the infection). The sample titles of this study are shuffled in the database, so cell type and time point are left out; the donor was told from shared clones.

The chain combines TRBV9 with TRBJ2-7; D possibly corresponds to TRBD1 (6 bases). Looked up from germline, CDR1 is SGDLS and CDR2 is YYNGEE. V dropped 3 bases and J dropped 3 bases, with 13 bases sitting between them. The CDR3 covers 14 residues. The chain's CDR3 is CASSETGTDYEQYF. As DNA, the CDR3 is TGTGCCAGCAGCGAGACAGGAACCGACTACGAGCAGTACTTC.

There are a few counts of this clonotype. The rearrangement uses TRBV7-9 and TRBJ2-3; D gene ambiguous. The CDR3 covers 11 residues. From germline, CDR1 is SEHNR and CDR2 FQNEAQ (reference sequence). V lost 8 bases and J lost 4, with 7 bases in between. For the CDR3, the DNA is TGTGCCAGCGAACCGCCAGATACGCAGTATTTT. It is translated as CASEPPDTQYF.